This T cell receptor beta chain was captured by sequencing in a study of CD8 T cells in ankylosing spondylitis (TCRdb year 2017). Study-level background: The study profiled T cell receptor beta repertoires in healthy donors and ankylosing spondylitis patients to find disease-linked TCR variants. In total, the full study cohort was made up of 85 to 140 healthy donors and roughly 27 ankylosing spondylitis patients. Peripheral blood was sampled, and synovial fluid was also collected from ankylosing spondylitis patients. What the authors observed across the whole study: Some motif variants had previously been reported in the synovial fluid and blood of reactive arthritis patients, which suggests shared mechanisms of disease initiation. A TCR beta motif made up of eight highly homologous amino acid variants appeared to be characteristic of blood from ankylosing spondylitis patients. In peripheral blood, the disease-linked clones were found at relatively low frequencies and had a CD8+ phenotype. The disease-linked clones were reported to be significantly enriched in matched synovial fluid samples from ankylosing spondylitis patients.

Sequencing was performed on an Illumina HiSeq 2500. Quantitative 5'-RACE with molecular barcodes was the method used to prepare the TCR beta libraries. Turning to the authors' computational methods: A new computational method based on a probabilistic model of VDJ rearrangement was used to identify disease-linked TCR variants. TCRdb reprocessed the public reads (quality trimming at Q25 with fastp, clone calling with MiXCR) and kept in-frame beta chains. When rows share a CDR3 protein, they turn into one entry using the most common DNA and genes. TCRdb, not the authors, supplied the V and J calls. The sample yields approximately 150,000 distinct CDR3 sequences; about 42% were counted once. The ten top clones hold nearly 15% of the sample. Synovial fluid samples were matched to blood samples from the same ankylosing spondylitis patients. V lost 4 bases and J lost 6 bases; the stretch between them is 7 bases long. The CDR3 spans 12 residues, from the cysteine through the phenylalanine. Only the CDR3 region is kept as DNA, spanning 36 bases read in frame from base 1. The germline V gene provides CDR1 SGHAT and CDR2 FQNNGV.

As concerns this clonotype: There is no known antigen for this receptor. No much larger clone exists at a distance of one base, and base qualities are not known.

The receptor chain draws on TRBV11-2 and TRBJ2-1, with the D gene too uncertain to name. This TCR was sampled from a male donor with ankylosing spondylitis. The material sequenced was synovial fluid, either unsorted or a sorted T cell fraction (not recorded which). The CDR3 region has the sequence CASSYQGNEQFF. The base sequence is TGTGCCAGCAGCTACCAAGGCAATGAGCAGTTCTTC.